This T cell receptor beta chain was sequenced during a study of CD8 T cells in Susac syndrome. Random hexamers served to reverse transcribe roughly 0.5 to 1 ug RNA. The immunoSEQ assay covered 54 Vbeta and 13 Jbeta segments for CDR3. TCRdb itself ran the immunoSEQ multiplex PCR reads through MiXCR, one entry per CDR3 protein. This repertoire shows about 120,000 distinct CDR3 sequences, around nine tenths found once; its top ten account for about 0.15%. Sequenced input: CD4+ T cells from PBMCs. The TCR sequence derives from a human donor in good health.

In nucleotides, the CDR3 is TGTGCCAGCAGTGAAACTTTCCCGGGGGACACCGGGGAGCTGTTTTTT. This translates into CASSETFPGDTGELFF. The chain couples TRBV6-1 to TRBJ2-2, with D perhaps matching TRBD2 (6 bases). Trimming took off 2 bases at V and 3 bases at J, with 13 bases between the two ends. This CDR3 comprises 16 residues. Germline CDR1 reads MNHNS; CDR2 reads SASEGT.